The next 18 T cell receptor beta chains were all read from a single sample in a study of cytomegalovirus exposure and HLA in healthy donors. Amplification used 60 Vbeta primers and 13 Jbeta primers. The method was immunoSEQ multiplex PCR; TCRdb's version includes in-frame clones alone and lacks a portion of them. Here the sample spans around 130,000 clones, over 75% being singletons. The specimen sequenced was PBMCs. Every receptor here comes from a man aged 18 to 29 in good health and CMV-seropositive.

The gene calls are TRBV28 and TRBJ2-7; TRBD2 matches 10 bases. After removal of 3 bases from V and 6 bases from J, the junction contained 5 bases not matched to a gene. The CDR3 covers 14 residues. In germline, CDR1 is MDHEN, CDR2 SYDVKM. The CDR3 region has the DNA TGTGCCAGCAGTTTGGGGACTAGCGCAGGCGAGCAGTACTTC. It encodes CASSLGTSAGEQYF. The full variable domain, rest sourced from reference TRBV28 and TRBJ2-7, is DVKVTQSSRYLVKRTGEKVFLECVQDMDHENMFWYRQDPGLGLRLIYFSYDVKMKEKGDIPEGYSVSREKKERFSLILESASTNQTSMYLCASSLGTSAGEQYFGPGTRLTVT.

This clone appeared a few times. The CDR3 here is CASSLRTGQETQYF. CDR3 DNA sequence: TGTGCCAGCAGCTTGCGGACAGGACAAGAGACCCAGTACTTC. This sequence joins TRBV5-4 and TRBJ2-5, with 7 nucleotides matching TRBD1. The CDR3 extends over 14 amino acids. The trim removed 1 base at V and 2 bases at J, leaving 2 bases unmatched. The germline V gene has CDR1 SGHNT and CDR2 YYREEE (reference sequence).

The chain links TRBV19 to TRBJ2-2; D ambiguous. V lost 3 bases and J lost 15, with 17 bases in between. The CDR3 is 13 residues long. Germline-derived CDR1 and CDR2 are LNHDA and SQIVND (reference sequence). The CDR3 protein is CASSMERPYRVFF. The CDR3 DNA is TGTGCCAGTAGTATGGAGAGACCGTATCGGGTGTTTTTT.

V usage is TRBV10-3 and J usage is TRBJ1-1, with a weak D call TRBD1 (5 bases). Germline CDR1 reads ENHRY; CDR2 reads SYGVKD. V dropped 0 bases and J dropped 8 bases, with 13 bases sitting between them. The CDR3 is 14 amino acids. CDR3 DNA: TGTGCCATCAGTGAGTCTCCGACAGTGGGCGAAGCTTTCTTT. Translation gives CAISESPTVGEAFF.

This clone showed up just once. The chain joins TRBV19 to TRBJ1-2, with 7 bases aligning to TRBD1. V was clipped by 6 bases and J by 8 bases; unmatched bases: 27. Germline V gene data show CDR1 as LNHDA and CDR2 as SQIVND (reference sequence). The CDR3 loop spans 19 amino acids. CDR3 amino acids: CASSRTPSGTAGGLVGYTF. Here the CDR3 DNA reads TGTGCCAGTAGCCGGACTCCATCGGGGACAGCGGGCGGACTGGTCGGCTACACCTTC.

The chain joins TRBV6-5 to TRBJ1-1; 8 bases line up with TRBD1. Germline CDR1 reads MNHEY; CDR2 reads SVGAGI. CDR3 length: 15 residues. V was pared by 4 bases and J by 10 bases, with 14 bases of the junction left unmatched. CDR3 sequence: CASSSSGQGASLAFF. The CDR3 region has the DNA TGTGCCAGCAGTTCCTCAGGACAGGGAGCCTCTCTAGCTTTCTTT.

CDR3 protein: CASSQRRGRRNTEAFF. The CDR3 DNA sequence: TGCGCCAGCAGCCAGCGGAGAGGCCGACGGAACACTGAAGCTTTCTTT. The chain recombines TRBV4-1 with TRBJ1-1; D is unresolved. Between the trimmed V and J ends, which lost 3 bases and 1 base, there was a span of 15 bases. Germline CDR1 MGHRA, CDR2 YSYEKL. The CDR3 is made up of 16 amino acids.

V is TRBV5-1 and J is TRBJ2-3; D is possibly TRBD2 (6 bases). The CDR3 loop spans 15 amino acids. Trimming pared 4 bases from V and 4 bases from J, leaving 16 bases between. Germline V gene data show CDR1 as SGHRS and CDR2 as YFSETQ. This CDR3 is CASSPGHGGADTQYF. The CDR3 DNA reads as TGCGCCAGCAGCCCGGGTCACGGAGGGGCAGATACGCAGTATTTT.

This chain links TRBV18 with TRBJ2-7; TRBD1 is a possible D gene (6 bases). The CDR3 length is 14 residues. Germline lookup yields CDR1 KGHSH and CDR2 LQKENI. Trimming took 1 base from V and 5 from J, leaving 12 bases between them. This CDR3 reads CASSPLGASHEQYF. The CDR3 region has the DNA TGTGCCAGCTCACCACTGGGGGCATCCCACGAGCAGTACTTC.

The chain couples TRBV5-4 to TRBJ2-1; 8 positions agree with TRBD2. The CDR3 loop spans 16 amino acids. With 3 bases clipped from V and 7 bases from J, the junction kept 12 bases outside the gene matches. Per the germline V gene, CDR1 is SGHNT and CDR2 is YYREEE (reference sequence). The CDR3 protein is CASSSNSGKRGNEQFF. The CDR3 DNA follows: TGTGCCAGCAGCTCGAATAGCGGGAAACGCGGGAATGAGCAGTTCTTC.

This clone was detected a few times. Other DNA sequences in this specimen translate into the identical CDR3. The CDR3 sequence is CASSLASGSGTDTQYF. The CDR3 coding sequence is TGCGCCAGCAGCTTGGCCAGCGGGAGTGGGACAGATACGCAGTATTTT. The rearrangement joins TRBV5-1 to TRBJ2-3, with 8 bases identical to TRBD2. This CDR3 spans 16 amino acids. V shed 0 bases, J shed 3 bases, and the junction held 6 bases outside the gene matches. CDR1 is SGHRS, CDR2 YFSETQ, per germline.

The CDR3 region is CASSNARVFSYNEQFF. The CDR3 bases are TGTGCCAGCAGTAACGCCAGGGTATTCTCCTACAATGAGCAGTTCTTC. The genes are TRBV28 and TRBJ2-1; D is possibly TRBD1 (5 bases). The germline V gene has CDR1 MDHEN and CDR2 SYDVKM. The V gene lost 5 bases and the J gene lost 0 bases, with 14 bases spanning the gap. The CDR3 has 16 amino acids.

This clone was recorded once. V is TRBV5-1 and J is TRBJ1-6; weak D call: TRBD1 (6 bases). Germline-derived CDR1 and CDR2 are SGHRS and YFSETQ. CDR3 length: 14 residues. Trimming stripped 5 bases from V and 7 bases from J, with 13 bases between. As DNA, the CDR3 is TGCGCCAGCAGTATGGGGGCGCGGAATTCACCCCTCCACTTT. Protein: CASSMGARNSPLHF.

V usage is TRBV7-9 and J usage is TRBJ2-1, with 14 positions matching TRBD2. The CDR3 has 17 residues. CDR1 and CDR2 from the germline V gene are SEHNR and FQNEAQ (reference sequence). V lost 5 bases and J lost 0; bases outside the gene matches: 3. The CDR3, as DNA: TGTGCCAGCAGCCGACTAGCGGGGGGGAGCTCCTACAATGAGCAGTTCTTC. Protein product: CASSRLAGGSSYNEQFF.

The chain links TRBV4-1 to TRBJ2-7; 8 bases agree with TRBD1. Germline CDR1 and CDR2: MGHRA and YSYEKL. CDR3 length equals 14 residues. Losses at the gene ends were 4 bases for V and 2 bases for J; bases not matched to a gene: 4. The CDR3: CASSRPGQAYEQYF. DNA for the CDR3: TGCGCCAGCAGCCGACCGGGACAGGCCTACGAGCAGTACTTC.

The chain links TRBV9 to TRBJ2-3, with 7 bases matching TRBD2. The CDR3 length is 15 residues. J gave up 5 bases and V 2 bases, and 8 bases lay outside the gene matches. Per germline, CDR1 SGDLS and CDR2 YYNGEE. The DNA for the CDR3 is TGTGCCAGCAGCGTCGGGGGAGGGCCCGGAGATACGCAGTATTTT. Amino acid sequence: CASSVGGGPGDTQYF.

The chain uses TRBV19 and TRBJ2-5; D may be TRBD1 (6 bases). Germline CDR1 and CDR2: LNHDA and SQIVND (reference sequence). Trimming stripped 5 bases from V and 3 bases from J, with 22 bases between. This CDR3 comprises 17 residues. This CDR3 reads CASSRKGQYQSEETQYF. Here the CDR3 DNA reads TGTGCCAGTAGTCGGAAAGGACAGTACCAGAGCGAAGAGACCCAGTACTTC.

The chain is built from TRBV5-8 and TRBJ1-2; D call uncertain. With 0 bases removed from V and 2 bases from J, the gap between germline ends came to 8 bases. This CDR3 spans 14 amino acids. In germline, CDR1 is SGHTS, CDR2 YDEGEE. DNA of the CDR3: TGTGCCAGCAGCTTGGTGGCCGAAAACTATGGCTACACCTTC. It yields the protein CASSLVAENYGYTF. Based on the CDR3 plus reference TRBV5-8 and TRBJ1-2, the full variable domain is EAGVTQSPTHLIKTRGQQATLRCSPISGHTSVYWYQQALGLGLQFLLWYDEGEERNRGNFPPRFSGRQFPNYSSELNVNALELEDSALYLCASSLVAENYGYTFGSGTRLTVV.